This T cell receptor (beta chain) was identified in a study of shared clonotypes between healthy human individuals. Source study methods: From ImmunoSEQ came sequences covering only the junction and carrying no quality scores, so filtering differed. Assay: immunoSEQ multiplex PCR; the TCRdb copy retains only in-frame clones and omits some. The V and J calls and the clone size are those of that table, but D and trimming were determined from the DNA. The top ten clones hold roughly 0.36% of a sample with 2 million to 2.5 million clones, over 85% of them seen once. Whole-study results and caveats: The study's rarefaction showed incomplete sorted-subset sequencing despite large depth. In a few donors, around 5% of naive CD4 clonotypes appeared in common. With few donors, the genetic and exposure-history diversity represented was limited.

On this clone: Its antigen is currently unknown.

Germline V CDR1 and CDR2: SGHRS, YFSETQ. CDR3 length equals 15 residues. V lost 1 base to trimming and J lost 4 bases, with 13 bases between them. This chain uses TRBV5-1 with TRBJ2-3; either TRBD1 or TRBD2 may fit D (6 bases each). This TCR derives from a man between 18 and 35 years old in good health. Some clones in this sample may be carry-over from other donors' samples. The material sequenced was naive CD4+ T cells from PBMCs. Subset indicated: CD45RA+ positively selected. CDR3 bases: TGCGCCAGCAGCTTGTTGACCGGGGGCGCAGATACGCAGTATTTT. It translates to CASSLLTGGADTQYF. The full variable domain, with the rest looked up from reference TRBV5-1 and TRBJ2-3, is KAGVTQTPRYLIKTRGQQVTLSCSPISGHRSVSWYQQTPGQGLQFLFEYFSETQRNKGNFPGRFSGRQFSNSRSEMNVSTLELGDSALYLCASSLLTGGADTQYFGPGTRLTVL.